The text below deals with one TCR beta chain. The J segment lost 5 bases and the V segment lost 1 base, leaving 11 bases of the junction unmatched. The CDR3 covers 17 residues. CDR1 SGHVS and CDR2 FQNEAQ come from the germline V gene. Method: immunoSEQ multiplex PCR; TCRdb's copy keeps in-frame clones and lacks some. Of about 93,000 clones detected, approximately 90% appear once; the ten largest clones hold about 0.91%. This record belongs to a study of T cell changes during pregnancy in multiple sclerosis. Here the sequenced sample was peripheral blood, taken before pregnancy. The sequence came from a female donor with multiple sclerosis, enrolled in a pregnancy study. V and J are TRBV7-8 and TRBJ2-4; 7 positions match TRBD2. The CDR3 loop reads CASSLGSGGHRENIQYF. As DNA, the CDR3 is TGTGCCAGCAGCTTAGGGTCGGGAGGCCACCGGGAAAACATTCAGTACTTC.